These 27 T cell receptor beta chains share one sample of origin, sequenced in a study of CD8+ T cells in alopecia areata (dated by TCRdb to between 2018 and 2020). This specimen's treatment or condition label, per the study, means: oral pan-JAK inhibitor, 5-10 mg twice daily. Libraries were constructed by the immunoSEQ multiplex PCR assay. For TCR sequencing, RNA was extracted from every sample and reverse transcribed into cDNA to serve as template. TCRdb took this table from immuneACCESS and kept in-frame rearrangements with V and J called. Such tables lack part of the clones; where checked against another copy, unresolved V genes explain under half of the gap, and the rest is unexplained. Here the sample has fewer than 250,000 clones; roughly 44% occur a single time. Around 3% of the sample is in the top ten clones. The input for sequencing was CD4+ T cells sorted from blood, taken at approximately week 36, from a patient treated with tofacitinib. The receptors were gathered from a human donor with alopecia areata.

The chain joins TRBV20-1 to TRBJ2-3; TRBD1 might be the D (6 bases). With 5 bases removed from V and 8 bases from J, the gap between germline ends came to 11 bases. The CDR3 contains 11 residues. CDR1 is DFQATT and CDR2 is SNEGSKA in the germline V gene (reference sequence). Here the CDR3 reads CSAGGPGTQYF. CDR3 in DNA: TGCAGTGCTGGGGGCCCCGGTACGCAGTATTTT.

This sequence joins TRBV7-2 and TRBJ2-1; a possible D gene is TRBD2 (5 bases). V lost 1 base and J lost 2, with 9 bases in between. Germline V gene lookup returns CDR1 SGHTA and CDR2 FQGNSA. The CDR3 length is 15 residues. The CDR3 nucleotides read TGTGCCAGCAGCTTAGAGAGCGGAACCTACAATGAGCAGTTCTTC. Its protein is CASSLESGTYNEQFF.

This clone has just a few counts. The chain uses TRBV18 and TRBJ2-7; TRBD2 is a possible D gene (6 bases). V was shortened by 2 bases and J by 7 bases, with 15 bases between the two germline ends. Germline V CDR1 and CDR2: KGHSH, LQKENI. The CDR3 loop spans 14 amino acids. For the CDR3, the DNA is TGTGCCAGCTCACCAACGACTAGACGCTCGGAGCAGTACTTC. Its translation: CASSPTTRRSEQYF.

The chain couples TRBV28 to TRBJ1-2; unclear D gene. The CDR3 sequence is 13 residues long. V lost 5 bases and J lost 4, with 11 bases in between. Germline V gene lookup returns CDR1 MDHEN and CDR2 SYDVKM. The CDR3 DNA is TGTGCCAGCAGTGAAAAACCAATCTATGGCTACACCTTC. Translating it yields CASSEKPIYGYTF.

The V gene is TRBV29-1, the J gene TRBJ2-2; 8 bases fit TRBD1. Germline V gives CDR1 SQVTM, CDR2 ANQGSEA. This CDR3 has 14 residues. V lost 6 bases to trimming and J lost 9 bases; unmatched junction nucleotides: 12. The CDR3 reads CSVAPTGEARELFF. CDR3 bases: TGCAGCGTCGCCCCGACAGGGGAAGCGAGGGAGCTGTTTTTT.

This chain connects TRBV28 to TRBJ2-5; TRBD1 matches at 8 bases. The CDR3 consists of 11 residues. Looked up from germline, CDR1 is MDHEN and CDR2 is SYDVKM. V shed 10 bases and J 9 bases; nucleotides not matched to a gene: 7. The CDR3 sequence: CATKTGVAQYF. The CDR3 region has the DNA TGTGCCACCAAGACAGGGGTTGCCCAGTACTTC.

Here the CDR3 reads CAWGASSYNEQFF. The CDR3 nucleotides are TGTGCCTGGGGGGCTAGCTCCTACAATGAGCAGTTCTTC. The chain links TRBV30 to TRBJ2-1, with a possible D match to TRBD1 (5 bases). CDR1 and CDR2 (germline): GTSNPN, SVGIG (reference sequence). The CDR3 totals 13 residues. V was cut by 5 bases and J by 0 bases, with 8 bases left in between.

This clone was seen just once. V usage is TRBV27 and J usage is TRBJ2-3, with TRBD2 matching 7 bases. The V gene end was trimmed by 5 bases and the J gene end by 2 bases; junction bases not matched to a gene: 7. The CDR3 covers 15 residues. The germline V gene has CDR1 MNHEY and CDR2 SMNVEV (reference sequence). CDR3 nucleotide sequence: TGTGCCAGCAGTAATGAGCGGGGCAACACAGATACGCAGTATTTT. Its protein product is CASSNERGNTDTQYF.

This clone was observed many times. The junction differs from germline at one of its ends, possibly a read error. The identical CDR3 is also encoded by other nucleotide sequences in the sample. The chain is built from TRBV7-2 and TRBJ2-7; tentative D call: TRBD2 (6 bases). CDR1 and CDR2 (germline): SGHTA, FQGNSA. This CDR3 has 13 amino acids. CDR3 bases: TGCGCCAGCAGCCAAGGGCGGGAATACGAGCAGTACTTC. Encoded protein: CASSQGREYEQYF.

The chain is built from TRBV6-5 and TRBJ1-4; D gene uncertain. Germline values: CDR1 MNHEY, CDR2 SVGAGI. CDR3 length equals 15 residues. Trimming left V 4 bases short and J 0 bases short, with 9 bases between. For the CDR3, the DNA is TGTGCCAGCAGTTTCAGGAGGACAACTAATGAAAAACTGTTTTTT. Its translation: CASSFRRTTNEKLFF.

This clone was counted between two and nine times. This sequence joins TRBV28 and TRBJ1-1; no reliable D call. This CDR3 region has 13 residues. Germline lookup yields CDR1 MDHEN and CDR2 SYDVKM. V was shortened by 4 bases and J by 7 bases, with 13 bases between the two germline ends. CDR3 protein: CASSSTNPLEAFF. CDR3 sequence (DNA): TGTGCCAGCAGTTCAACAAACCCCCTTGAAGCTTTCTTT.

This clone was counted between two and nine times. The gene calls are TRBV30 and TRBJ2-7; maybe TRBD1 (6 bases). The germline gives CDR1 GTSNPN, CDR2 SVGIG (reference sequence). V was shortened by 1 base and J by 6 bases, with 13 bases between the two germline ends. The CDR3 extends over 13 amino acids. Here the CDR3 reads CAWSGRQAGEQYF. In DNA form, the CDR3 reads TGTGCCTGGAGTGGGCGACAGGCTGGCGAGCAGTACTTC. The variable domain in full, with the rest retrieved from reference TRBV30 and TRBJ2-7, is SQTIHQWPATLVQPVGSPLSLECTVEGTSNPNLYWYRQAAGRGLQLLFYSVGIGQISSEVPQNLSASRPQDRQFILSSKKLLLSDSGFYLCAWSGRQAGEQYFGPGTRLTVT.

A few counts support this clone. V is TRBV7-8 and J is TRBJ2-1; 8 bases align to TRBD2. The CDR3 totals 13 residues. The V gene's germline CDR1 is SGHVS and CDR2 FQNEAQ. The junction had 12 bases not matched to a gene; V was cut back by 5 bases and J by 15 bases. The chain's CDR3 is CASSRGEEREWFF. Here the CDR3 DNA reads TGTGCCAGCAGCCGAGGGGAGGAGCGGGAGTGGTTCTTC. The full variable domain, its missing parts supplied by reference TRBV7-8 and TRBJ2-1, is GAGVSQSPRYKVAKRGQDVALRCDPISGHVSLFWYQQALGQGPEFLTYFQNEAQLDKSGLPSDRFFAERPEGSVSTLKIQRTQQEDSAVYLCASSRGEEREWFFGPGTRLTVL.

The J gene is TRBJ2-7, the V gene TRBV7-9, with 14 nucleotides matching TRBD2. Germline values: CDR1 SEHNR, CDR2 FQNEAQ (reference sequence). The CDR3 totals 18 residues. The junction had 5 bases not matched to a gene; V was cut back by 1 base and J by 0 bases. The CDR3 region is CASSLGSGTSGSSYEQYF. The CDR3 nucleotides read TGTGCCAGCAGCTTAGGATCGGGGACTAGCGGGAGCTCCTACGAGCAGTACTTC.

This clone turned up a few times. The chain carries TRBV20-1 and TRBJ1-2; possibly TRBD1 for D (5 bases). The CDR3 is 11 residues long. V was cut by 7 bases and J by 4 bases, with 10 bases left in between. The germline gives CDR1 DFQATT, CDR2 SNEGSKA (reference sequence). DNA for the CDR3: TGCAGTGGCAGGACAAGCTATGGCTACACCTTC. Amino acids: CSGRTSYGYTF.

This clone was detected only a few times. The CDR3 is CASSQLEIRGAFF. As DNA, the CDR3 is TGTGCCAGCAGCCAACTGGAGATTCGGGGAGCTTTCTTT. The V and J genes are TRBV2 and TRBJ1-1; no definite D call. CDR3 length equals 13 residues. V lost 6 bases to trimming and J lost 10 bases, with 18 bases between them. Germline assignment: CDR1 SNHLY and CDR2 FYNNEI.

The V call is TRBV7-2, the J call TRBJ1-2, with D unclear. Trimming took off 1 base at V and 6 bases at J, with 15 bases between the two ends. The CDR3 spans 15 residues. CDR1 is SGHTA, CDR2 FQGNSA, per germline. The DNA of the CDR3 is TGTGCCAGCAGCTTAGACGGGGAAGCAACAGATGGCTACACCTTC. Its translation is CASSLDGEATDGYTF.

This chain joins TRBV2 and TRBJ2-4; tentative D call: TRBD2 (5 bases). CDR1 SNHLY and CDR2 FYNNEI come from the germline V gene. The CDR3 covers 15 residues. Between the trimmed V and J ends, which lost 7 bases and 3 bases, there was a span of 16 bases. Here the CDR3 reads CASTSTGNGKNIQYF. The CDR3 nucleotides read TGTGCCAGCACATCGACGGGGAACGGCAAAAACATTCAGTACTTC. The full variable domain, with the rest looked up from reference TRBV2 and TRBJ2-4, is EPEVTQTPSHQVTQMGQEVILRCVPISNHLYFYWYRQILGQKVEFLVSFYNNEISEKSEIFDDQFSVERPDGSNFTLKIRSTKLEDSAMYFCASTSTGNGKNIQYFGAGTRLSVL.

The V and J genes are TRBV5-1 and TRBJ2-7; D is ambiguous. V shed 1 base and J shed 7 bases, with 18 bases lying between them. Looked up from germline, CDR1 is SGHRS and CDR2 is YFSETQ. This CDR3 is 15 amino acids long. This CDR3 reads CASSLMAELPREQYF. For the CDR3, the DNA is TGCGCCAGCAGCTTGATGGCGGAGCTCCCACGGGAGCAGTACTTC.

This clone was observed once. The rearrangement joins TRBV25-1 to TRBJ2-4, with D unresolved. CDR3 length: 13 amino acids. V was cut by 2 bases and J by 5 bases, with 7 bases left in between. The germline V gene has CDR1 MGHDK and CDR2 SYGVNS. The CDR3 DNA reads as TGTGCCAGCAGTGAACCGCTACAAAACATTCAGTACTTC. It codes for CASSEPLQNIQYF.

CDR3 coding DNA: TGTGCCAGCAGCTTAGCGTGGCAAACCCCCAACGAGCAGTACTTC. Encoded protein: CASSLAWQTPNEQYF. This chain joins TRBV11-2 and TRBJ2-7; no reliable D call. V was clipped by 1 base and J by 5 bases, with 15 bases between them. CDR1 and CDR2 (germline): SGHAT, FQNNGV. CDR3 length: 15 residues.

This clone was observed a few times. This chain joins TRBV7-3 and TRBJ2-3; possibly TRBD1 or TRBD2 for D (5 bases each). V was clipped by 4 bases and J by 4 bases, with 12 bases between them. Germline lookup yields CDR1 SGHTA and CDR2 FQGTGA. The CDR3 spans 14 residues. The CDR3 bases are TGTGCCAGCAGCTCGGGACGCGGAGCAGATACGCAGTATTTT. Amino acid sequence: CASSSGRGADTQYF.

The chain joins TRBV7-8 to TRBJ2-7; D remains ambiguous. The germline V and J ends were trimmed by 3 bases and 3 bases, with 6 bases remaining between them. This CDR3 region has 12 residues. Germline values: CDR1 SGHVS, CDR2 FQNEAQ. CDR3 amino acids: CASSFSDYEQYF. The CDR3 DNA sequence: TGTGCCAGCAGCTTCAGTGACTACGAGCAGTACTTC. The full variable domain, in which reference TRBV7-8 and TRBJ2-7 provide the parts outside the CDR3, is GAGVSQSPRYKVAKRGQDVALRCDPISGHVSLFWYQQALGQGPEFLTYFQNEAQLDKSGLPSDRFFAERPEGSVSTLKIQRTQQEDSAVYLCASSFSDYEQYFGPGTRLTVT.

The chain employs TRBV10-3 and TRBJ1-3; D is undetermined. The CDR3 length is 12 residues. Trimming shortened V by 9 bases and J by 4 bases, and 10 bases separated the two germline ends. Looked up from germline, CDR1 is ENHRY and CDR2 is SYGVKD. Here the CDR3 reads CAIAPMGNTIYF. The CDR3 coding sequence is TGTGCCATAGCACCCATGGGAAACACCATATATTTT.

V usage is TRBV15 and J usage is TRBJ2-5, with no clear D. The V gene's germline CDR1 is LNHNV and CDR2 YYDKDF (reference sequence). The CDR3 totals 13 residues. The germline V and J ends were trimmed by 0 bases and 4 bases, with 6 bases remaining between them. DNA for the CDR3: TGTGCCACCAGCAGAGAGGGCGTAGAGACCCAGTACTTC. It yields the protein CATSREGVETQYF.

The chain combines TRBV28 with TRBJ1-1, with D uncertain. The CDR3 runs to 11 residues. The germline V gene encodes CDR1 MDHEN and CDR2 SYDVKM. The V and J ends lost 4 bases and 4 bases respectively, with 4 bases between them. The CDR3 nucleotides read TGTGCCAGCAGTTCGGCCACTGAAGCTTTCTTT. The encoded protein is CASSSATEAFF.

This clone has more than one count but fewer than ten. The CDR3: CASSLTGGSNEKLFF. CDR3 sequence (DNA): TGCGCCAGCAGCCTGACAGGTGGCAGTAATGAAAAACTGTTTTTT. The V and J genes are TRBV5-1 and TRBJ1-4; a weak D match, TRBD1 (6 bases). The CDR3 runs to 15 residues. The V and J ends lost 4 bases and 4 bases respectively, with 14 bases between them. Per germline, CDR1 SGHRS and CDR2 YFSETQ.